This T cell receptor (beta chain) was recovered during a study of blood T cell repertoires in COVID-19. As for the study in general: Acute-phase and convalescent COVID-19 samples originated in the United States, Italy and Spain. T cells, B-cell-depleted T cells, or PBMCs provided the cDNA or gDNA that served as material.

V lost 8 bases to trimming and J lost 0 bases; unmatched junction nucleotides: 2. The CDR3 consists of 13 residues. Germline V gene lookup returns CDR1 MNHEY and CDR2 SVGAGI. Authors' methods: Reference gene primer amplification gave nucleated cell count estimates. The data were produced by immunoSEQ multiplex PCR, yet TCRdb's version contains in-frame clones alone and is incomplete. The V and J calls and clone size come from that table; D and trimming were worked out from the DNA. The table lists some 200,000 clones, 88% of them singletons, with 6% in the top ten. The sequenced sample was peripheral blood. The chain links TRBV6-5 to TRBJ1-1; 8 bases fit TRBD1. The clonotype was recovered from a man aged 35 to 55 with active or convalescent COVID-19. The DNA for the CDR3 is TGTGCCAGCCGGACAGGGTTGAACACTGAAGCTTTCTTT. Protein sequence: CASRTGLNTEAFF.